The rows below give T cell receptor beta chains drawn from one sample of a study of blood T cell repertoires in COVID-19. Clones were sequenced by immunoSEQ multiplex PCR, and TCRdb holds only the in-frame ones, with some missing. This sample has a few hundred thousand clones, with around 87% found just once. Sequenced sample: peripheral blood. All receptors come from a woman aged 25 to 39 with COVID-19, enrolled during active disease. Each CDR3 is given with its conserved first and last residue. D genes are given only for firm matches. Where a row states a size, it is once, few, many or the class of an expanded clone; other rows omit it.

j_gene: TRBJ2-2
d_gene: .
v_gene: TRBV12-3/TRBV12-4
abundance: .
CDR3aa: CASRAGRTGELFF
CDR3nt: TGTGCCAGCAGGGCAGGGAGGACCGGGGAGCTGTTTTTT

j_gene: TRBJ2-2
d_gene: TRBD2
v_gene: TRBV3-1/TRBV3-2
abundance: .
CDR3aa: CASSPRTSGSYTGELFF
CDR3nt: TGTGCCAGCAGCCCGCGCACTAGCGGGAGTTACACCGGGGAGCTGTTTTTT

j_gene: TRBJ1-5
d_gene: TRBD1
v_gene: TRBV6-5
abundance: .
CDR3aa: CASSSGTAYQPQHF
CDR3nt: TGTGCCAGCAGTTCTGGGACAGCTTATCAGCCCCAGCATTTT

j_gene: TRBJ2-1
d_gene: TRBD1
v_gene: TRBV19
abundance: .
CDR3aa: CASSSWDRGSNEQFF
CDR3nt: TGTGCCAGTAGTAGTTGGGACAGGGGGTCCAATGAGCAGTTCTTC

j_gene: TRBJ2-6
d_gene: .
v_gene: TRBV7-9
abundance: .
CDR3aa: CASSLGQTNSGANVLTF
CDR3nt: TGTGCCAGCAGCTTAGGACAGACGAACTCTGGGGCCAACGTCCTGACTTTC

j_gene: TRBJ2-1
d_gene: TRBD2
v_gene: TRBV9
abundance: .
CDR3aa: CASSSSGRSSYNEQFF
CDR3nt: TGTGCCAGCAGCTCTAGCGGGAGAAGCTCCTACAATGAGCAGTTCTTC

j_gene: TRBJ2-7
d_gene: TRBD1
v_gene: TRBV6-6
abundance: .
CDR3aa: CASSRGQGQGAYEQYF
CDR3nt: TGTGCCAGCAGTCGAGGGCAGGGACAGGGGGCCTACGAGCAGTACTTC

j_gene: TRBJ2-2
d_gene: .
v_gene: TRBV7-3
abundance: .
CDR3aa: CASSLLGSGELFF
CDR3nt: TGTGCCAGCAGCTTACTGGGCTCCGGGGAGCTGTTTTTT

j_gene: TRBJ2-3
d_gene: .
v_gene: TRBV5-1
abundance: .
CDR3aa: CASRREDTQYF
CDR3nt: TGCGCCAGCCGGAGGGAGGATACGCAGTATTTT

j_gene: TRBJ1-2
d_gene: .
v_gene: TRBV7-9
abundance: .
CDR3aa: CASSLEQGYTF
CDR3nt: TGTGCCAGCAGCTTAGAGCAGGGGTACACCTTC

j_gene: TRBJ2-2
d_gene: TRBD1
v_gene: TRBV27
abundance: .
CDR3aa: CASLAGTDNTGELFF
CDR3nt: TGTGCCAGCCTGGCCGGGACAGATAACACCGGGGAGCTGTTTTTT

j_gene: TRBJ2-7
d_gene: .
v_gene: TRBV6-2/TRBV6-3
abundance: once
CDR3aa: CASSYQDTLYEQYF
CDR3nt: TGTGCCAGCAGTTACCAGGACACTCTCTACGAGCAGTACTTC

j_gene: TRBJ2-7
d_gene: TRBD2
v_gene: TRBV3-1/TRBV3-2
abundance: .
CDR3aa: CASRPGLAEGKQYF
CDR3nt: TGTGCCAGCAGACCCGGACTAGCGGAGGGGAAGCAGTACTTC

j_gene: TRBJ2-2
d_gene: .
v_gene: TRBV20-1
abundance: .
CDR3aa: CSAPGTGELFF
CDR3nt: TGCAGTGCCCCAGGCACCGGGGAGCTGTTTTTT

j_gene: TRBJ2-1
d_gene: .
v_gene: TRBV19
abundance: .
CDR3aa: CASRTSFSVEQFF
CDR3nt: TGTGCCAGTAGGACTTCTTTTAGTGTTGAGCAGTTCTTC

j_gene: TRBJ2-5
d_gene: .
v_gene: TRBV6-5
abundance: few
CDR3aa: CASSLHQGSQETQYF
CDR3nt: TGTGCCAGCAGCCTACACCAGGGGAGTCAAGAGACCCAGTACTTC

j_gene: TRBJ1-1
d_gene: .
v_gene: TRBV15
abundance: .
CDR3aa: CATSRDRVQNTEAFF
CDR3nt: TGTGCCACCAGCAGAGACAGGGTGCAGAACACTGAAGCTTTCTTT

j_gene: TRBJ2-2
d_gene: .
v_gene: TRBV7-3
abundance: .
CDR3aa: CASSINRGGGELFF
CDR3nt: TGTGCCAGCAGCATCAACAGGGGAGGAGGGGAGCTGTTTTTT

j_gene: TRBJ2-1
d_gene: TRBD2
v_gene: TRBV19
abundance: .
CDR3aa: CASSISGGAYNEQFF
CDR3nt: TGTGCCAGTAGTATCAGCGGGGGCGCTTACAATGAGCAGTTCTTC

j_gene: TRBJ2-7
d_gene: TRBD1
v_gene: TRBV6-2/TRBV6-3
abundance: .
CDR3aa: CASSSPWDRGTYEQYF
CDR3nt: TGTGCCAGCAGTTCCCCCTGGGACAGGGGCACCTACGAGCAGTACTTC

j_gene: TRBJ2-7
d_gene: .
v_gene: TRBV5-1
abundance: .
CDR3aa: CASSPPDSPYEQYF
CDR3nt: TGCGCCAGCAGCCCCCCGGACAGCCCCTACGAGCAGTACTTC

j_gene: TRBJ2-2
d_gene: TRBD1
v_gene: TRBV29-1
abundance: .
CDR3aa: CSVDADRANTGELFF
CDR3nt: TGCAGCGTTGACGCTGACAGGGCGAACACCGGGGAGCTGTTTTTT

j_gene: TRBJ2-7
d_gene: TRBD2
v_gene: TRBV4-1
abundance: .
CDR3aa: CASSRTETSGSKAYEQYF
CDR3nt: TGCGCCAGCAGCCGGACCGAGACTAGCGGGAGTAAAGCCTACGAGCAGTACTTC

j_gene: TRBJ2-3
d_gene: TRBD1
v_gene: TRBV12-5
abundance: once
CDR3aa: CASAADRGRRDTQYF
CDR3nt: TGTGCTAGTGCCGCGGACAGGGGGCGAAGAGATACGCAGTATTTT

j_gene: TRBJ1-1
d_gene: .
v_gene: TRBV20-1
abundance: .
CDR3aa: CSAERDTEAFF
CDR3nt: TGCAGTGCAGAGAGGGACACTGAAGCTTTCTTT

j_gene: TRBJ2-7
d_gene: .
v_gene: TRBV18
abundance: .
CDR3aa: CASSPRIGGPSYEQYF
CDR3nt: TGTGCCAGCTCACCCCGGATAGGGGGACCCTCCTACGAGCAGTACTTC

j_gene: TRBJ1-1
d_gene: .
v_gene: TRBV11-2
abundance: .
CDR3aa: CASSNQQGIYTEAFF
CDR3nt: TGTGCCAGCAGCAACCAACAGGGAATCTACACTGAAGCTTTCTTT

j_gene: TRBJ2-2
d_gene: TRBD2
v_gene: TRBV7-3
abundance: many
CDR3aa: CASSALSGSNGELFF
CDR3nt: TGTGCCAGCAGTGCACTGAGCGGGAGCAACGGGGAGCTGTTTTTT

j_gene: TRBJ2-7
d_gene: .
v_gene: TRBV27
abundance: .
CDR3aa: CASSGNPYEQYF
CDR3nt: TGTGCCAGCAGCGGGAACCCCTACGAGCAGTACTTC

j_gene: TRBJ2-5
d_gene: .
v_gene: TRBV28
abundance: .
CDR3aa: CASSGQRLQETQYF
CDR3nt: TGTGCCAGCAGTGGACAGAGGCTACAAGAGACCCAGTACTTC

j_gene: TRBJ1-3
d_gene: .
v_gene: TRBV6-5
abundance: .
CDR3aa: CASTAVGNTIYF
CDR3nt: TGTGCCAGCACGGCGGTCGGAAACACCATATATTTT

j_gene: TRBJ2-4
d_gene: .
v_gene: TRBV5-6
abundance: once
CDR3aa: CASSLVRKVAKNIQYF
CDR3nt: TGTGCCAGCAGCTTGGTGCGGAAGGTAGCCAAAAACATTCAGTACTTC

j_gene: TRBJ2-7
d_gene: TRBD2
v_gene: TRBV11-2
abundance: .
CDR3aa: CASSRGLAGDLYF
CDR3nt: TGTGCCAGCAGCCGAGGACTAGCGGGGGATTTGTACTTC

j_gene: TRBJ2-1
d_gene: .
v_gene: TRBV10-2
abundance: .
CDR3aa: CASSGRDRVSSGDYNEQFF
CDR3nt: TGCGCCAGCAGTGGTCGGGACAGGGTTTCTAGCGGGGATTACAATGAGCAGTTCTTC

j_gene: TRBJ2-4
d_gene: TRBD1
v_gene: TRBV15
abundance: .
CDR3aa: CATSRGAQGAKNIQYF
CDR3nt: TGTGCCACCAGCAGAGGTGCACAGGGGGCCAAAAACATTCAGTACTTC

j_gene: TRBJ1-4
d_gene: TRBD1
v_gene: TRBV30
abundance: .
CDR3aa: CAWSVQGAGEKLFF
CDR3nt: TGTGCCTGGAGCGTCCAGGGGGCAGGTGAAAAACTGTTTTTT

j_gene: TRBJ2-1
d_gene: TRBD2
v_gene: TRBV4-1
abundance: .
CDR3aa: CASSTPGGAGGINEQFF
CDR3nt: TGCGCCAGCAGCACCCCGGGGGGGGCGGGAGGTATCAATGAGCAGTTCTTC

j_gene: TRBJ1-5
d_gene: .
v_gene: TRBV6-5
abundance: .
CDR3aa: CASTERNQPQHF
CDR3nt: TGTGCCAGCACGGAGCGCAATCAGCCCCAGCATTTT

j_gene: TRBJ2-7
d_gene: TRBD2
v_gene: TRBV9
abundance: .
CDR3aa: CASSVGTSGAYEQYF
CDR3nt: TGTGCCAGCAGCGTAGGGACTAGCGGGGCCTACGAGCAGTACTTC

j_gene: TRBJ2-5
d_gene: TRBD2
v_gene: TRBV5-4
abundance: .
CDR3aa: CASSYTSGSVEETQYF
CDR3nt: TGTGCCAGCAGCTATACTAGCGGGAGTGTGGAAGAGACCCAGTACTTC